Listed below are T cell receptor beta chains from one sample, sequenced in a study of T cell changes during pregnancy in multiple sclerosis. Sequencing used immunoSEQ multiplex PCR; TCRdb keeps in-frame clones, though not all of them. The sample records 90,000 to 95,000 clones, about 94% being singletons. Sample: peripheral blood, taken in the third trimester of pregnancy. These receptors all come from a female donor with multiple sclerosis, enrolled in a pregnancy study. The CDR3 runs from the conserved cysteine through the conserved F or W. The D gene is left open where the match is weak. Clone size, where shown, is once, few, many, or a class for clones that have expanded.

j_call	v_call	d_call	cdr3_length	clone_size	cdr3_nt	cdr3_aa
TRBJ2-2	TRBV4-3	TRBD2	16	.	TGCGCCAGCAGCCCCCATAATGGGGGAGGGCTTTGGGAGCTGTTTTTT	CASSPHNGGGLWELFF
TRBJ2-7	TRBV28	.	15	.	TGTGCCAGCAGTTTATTGACCAGCGGGACATACGAGCAGTACTTC	CASSLLTSGTYEQYF
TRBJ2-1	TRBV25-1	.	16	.	TGTGCCAGCAGTGATAGTGGGGCAAGCTTCTACAATGAGCAGTTCTTC	CASSDSGASFYNEQFF
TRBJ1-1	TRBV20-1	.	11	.	TGCAGTGCCCGCAGGAACACTGAAGCTTTCTTT	CSARRNTEAFF
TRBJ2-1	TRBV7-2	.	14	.	TGTGCCAGCATAGACTCCCTGTTGATCAATGAGCAGTTCTTC	CASIDSLLINEQFF
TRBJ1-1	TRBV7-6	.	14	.	TGTGCCAGCAGCTCCTCAGCGTTGAACACTGAAGCTTTCTTT	CASSSSALNTEAFF
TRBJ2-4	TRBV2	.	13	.	TGTGCCAGCACCGTCTTAGCCAAAAACATTCAGTACTTC	CASTVLAKNIQYF
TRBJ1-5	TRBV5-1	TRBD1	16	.	TGCGCCAGCAGCTTGGCCCCGGCAGGGGGAGATCAGCCCCAGCATTTT	CASSLAPAGGDQPQHF
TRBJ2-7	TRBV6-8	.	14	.	TGTGCCAGCAGTTATCGCCGCGCTACCCACGAGCAGTACTTC	CASSYRRATHEQYF
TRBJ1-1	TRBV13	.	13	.	TGTGCCAGCAGCTTAGGCTCGTCTGCTGAAGCTTTCTTT	CASSLGSSAEAFF
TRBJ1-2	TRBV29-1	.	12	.	TGCAGCGTTGAGGGGGCCTACTATGGCTACACCTTC	CSVEGAYYGYTF
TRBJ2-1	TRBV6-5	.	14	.	TGTGCCAGCAGTGCTACTAGCTGGTACAATGAGCAGTTCTTC	CASSATSWYNEQFF
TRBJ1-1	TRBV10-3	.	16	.	TGTGCCATCAGTGGAGGCAACCCGGATGGGAGCACTGAAGCTTTCTTT	CAISGGNPDGSTEAFF
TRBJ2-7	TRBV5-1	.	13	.	TGCGCCAGCAGGGAGGGAGACTCCTACGAGCAGTACTTC	CASREGDSYEQYF
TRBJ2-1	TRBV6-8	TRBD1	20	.	TGTGCCAGCAGTACATTTCGACAGGGGGCCGAAATTCGTTCACCGAATGAGCAGTTCTTC	CASSTFRQGAEIRSPNEQFF
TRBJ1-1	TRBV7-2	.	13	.	TGTGCCAGCAGTTCGACAGATGGCACTGAAGCTTTCTTT	CASSSTDGTEAFF
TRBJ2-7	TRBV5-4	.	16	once	TGTGCCAGCAGCTTGGGGGGCCCCCTAACCTCCTACGAGCAGTACTTC	CASSLGGPLTSYEQYF
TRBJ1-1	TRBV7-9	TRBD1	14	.	TGTGCCAGCAGCTTAGCCGGGACAGTCACTGAAGCTTTCTTT	CASSLAGTVTEAFF
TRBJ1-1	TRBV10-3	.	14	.	TGTGCCATCCGGACGACAGAGTTGAACACTGAAGCTTTCTTT	CAIRTTELNTEAFF
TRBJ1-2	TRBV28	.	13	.	TGTGCCATTCCCACCCGGGAGGGCTATGGCTACACCTTC	CAIPTREGYGYTF
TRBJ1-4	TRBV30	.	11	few	TGTTGGGGGGTGGCTAATGAAAAACTGTTTTTT	CWGVANEKLFF
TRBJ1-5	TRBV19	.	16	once	TGTGCCAGTAGTCCCACTCCGGTCGGGCGGGATCAGCCCCAGCATTTT	CASSPTPVGRDQPQHF
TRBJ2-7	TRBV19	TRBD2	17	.	TGTGCCAGTAGTACCCAGGGGAGCGGGGGACACCCCTACGAGCAGTACTTC	CASSTQGSGGHPYEQYF
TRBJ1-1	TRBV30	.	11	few	TGTGCCTGGAGTGAAAGTAGTGTAGCTTTCTTT	CAWSESSVAFF
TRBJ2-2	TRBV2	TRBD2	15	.	TGTGCCACCCTCCCAGCGGGGGCCGGCACCGGGGAGCTGTTTTTT	CATLPAGAGTGELFF
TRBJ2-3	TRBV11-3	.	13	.	TGTGCCAGCAGCTATCCAGGCACAGATACGCAGTATTTT	CASSYPGTDTQYF
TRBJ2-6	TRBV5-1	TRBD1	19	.	TGCGCCAGCAGCTCCTCGAAAACAACAGGGGGCGCTGGGGCCAACGTCCTGACTTTC	CASSSSKTTGGAGANVLTF